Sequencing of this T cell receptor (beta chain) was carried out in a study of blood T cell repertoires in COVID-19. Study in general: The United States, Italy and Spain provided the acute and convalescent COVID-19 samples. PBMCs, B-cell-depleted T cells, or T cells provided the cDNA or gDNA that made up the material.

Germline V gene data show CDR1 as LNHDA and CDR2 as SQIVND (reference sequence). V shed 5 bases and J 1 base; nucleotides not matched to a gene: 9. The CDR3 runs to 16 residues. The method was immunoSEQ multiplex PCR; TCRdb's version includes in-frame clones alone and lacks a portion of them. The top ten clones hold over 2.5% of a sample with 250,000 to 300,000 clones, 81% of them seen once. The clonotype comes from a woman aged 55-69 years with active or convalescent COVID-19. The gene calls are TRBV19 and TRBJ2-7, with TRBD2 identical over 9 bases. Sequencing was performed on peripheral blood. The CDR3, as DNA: TGTGCCAGTAGTTTAACTAGCGGGCGGCCATCCTACGAGCAGTACTTC. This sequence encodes CASSLTSGRPSYEQYF.